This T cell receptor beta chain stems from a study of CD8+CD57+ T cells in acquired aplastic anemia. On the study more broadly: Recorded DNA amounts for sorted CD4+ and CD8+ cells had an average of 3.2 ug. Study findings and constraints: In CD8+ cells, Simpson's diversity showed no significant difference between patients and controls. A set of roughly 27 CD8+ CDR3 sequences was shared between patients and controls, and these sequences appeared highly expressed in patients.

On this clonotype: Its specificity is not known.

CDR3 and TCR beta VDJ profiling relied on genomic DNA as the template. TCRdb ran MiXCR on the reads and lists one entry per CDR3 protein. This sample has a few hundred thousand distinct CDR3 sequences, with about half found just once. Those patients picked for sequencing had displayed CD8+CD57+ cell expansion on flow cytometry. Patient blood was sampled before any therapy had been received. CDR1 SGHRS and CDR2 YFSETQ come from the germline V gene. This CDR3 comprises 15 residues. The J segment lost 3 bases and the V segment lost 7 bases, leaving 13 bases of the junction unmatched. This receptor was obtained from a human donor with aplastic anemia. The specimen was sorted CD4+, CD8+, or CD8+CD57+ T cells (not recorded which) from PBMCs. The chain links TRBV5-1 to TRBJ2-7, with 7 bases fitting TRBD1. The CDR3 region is CASRNLGQRVYEQYF. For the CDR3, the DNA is TGCGCCAGCCGGAACTTGGGACAGCGAGTCTACGAGCAGTACTTC.